These T cell receptor beta chains were read from a single sample in a study of blood T cell repertoires in COVID-19. Clones were read by immunoSEQ multiplex PCR, and TCRdb kept only the in-frame ones, dropping some. In the table there are 55,000 to 80,000 clones, around 82% of which are singletons. Sequenced material: peripheral blood. Every receptor here comes from a man aged 45-60 years with active COVID-19. Both conserved end residues are part of each CDR3. Each record gives: D gene, V gene, clone size, J gene, CDR3 protein, CDR3 DNA. D genes are given only for firm matches. Expanded clones are given a class, and other clones once, few, many or no size at all.

-	TRBV28	once	TRBJ2-3	CASSPGGRASRTDTQYF	TGTGCCAGCAGTCCCGGGGGGCGCGCCTCTCGCACAGATACGCAGTATTTT
TRBD2	TRBV5-4	-	TRBJ2-3	CASSFEAGGLNTQYF	TGTGCCAGCAGCTTTGAAGCGGGGGGGCTAAATACGCAGTATTTT
-	TRBV7-8	-	TRBJ2-1	CASSLAGRYNEQFF	TGTGCCAGCAGCTTGGCGGGGCGATACAATGAGCAGTTCTTC
-	TRBV9	-	TRBJ2-7	CASSVVLTSYEQYF	TGTGCCAGCAGCGTAGTACTAACGTCCTACGAGCAGTACTTC
TRBD2	TRBV4-3	-	TRBJ2-7	CASSQALAGGLSGEQYF	TGCGCCAGCAGCCAAGCACTAGCGGGAGGACTTTCTGGCGAGCAGTACTTC
-	TRBV7-9	-	TRBJ1-1	CASNQGWNTEAFF	TGTGCCAGCAACCAGGGGTGGAACACTGAAGCTTTCTTT
-	TRBV18	-	TRBJ2-7	CASSPPSRAYEQYF	TGTGCCAGCTCACCACCATCCAGGGCGTACGAGCAGTACTTC
-	TRBV28	once	TRBJ2-6	CASSSPRAGANVLTF	TGTGCCAGCAGTTCCCCCAGGGCTGGGGCCAACGTCCTGACTTTC
TRBD1	TRBV6-4	few	TRBJ1-4	CASRGQEPTNEKLFF	TGTGCCAGCAGAGGACAGGAACCGACTAATGAAAAACTGTTTTTT
-	TRBV30	-	TRBJ1-2	CAWSVFLAHHGYTF	TGTGCCTGGAGTGTATTCTTGGCCCACCATGGCTACACCTTC
-	TRBV7-2	few	TRBJ1-5	CASSPARVAHF	TGTGCCAGCAGCCCGGCCCGGGTTGCGCATTTT